This note documents a single T cell receptor beta chain sequence. Using immunoSEQ multiplex PCR, the repertoire was profiled, and TCRdb retains in-frame clones only, with some absent. The table has about 1.5 million clones, 98% seen once; the top ten hold around 0.45%. The CDR3 consists of 14 residues. The V and J ends lost 1 base and 5 bases respectively, with 10 bases between them. Looked up from germline, CDR1 is SGHAT and CDR2 is FQNNGV. The data stem from a study of shared clonotypes between healthy human individuals. V and J are TRBV11-2 and TRBJ2-3; D is uncertain. This TCR was sampled from a man aged 25 to 40 in good health. Source material: naive CD4+ T cells sorted from blood. Subset described: CD45RA+ positively selected. CDR3 amino acids: CASSLAGWEDTQYF. The CDR3, as DNA: TGTGCCAGCAGCTTAGCCGGTTGGGAAGATACGCAGTATTTT.